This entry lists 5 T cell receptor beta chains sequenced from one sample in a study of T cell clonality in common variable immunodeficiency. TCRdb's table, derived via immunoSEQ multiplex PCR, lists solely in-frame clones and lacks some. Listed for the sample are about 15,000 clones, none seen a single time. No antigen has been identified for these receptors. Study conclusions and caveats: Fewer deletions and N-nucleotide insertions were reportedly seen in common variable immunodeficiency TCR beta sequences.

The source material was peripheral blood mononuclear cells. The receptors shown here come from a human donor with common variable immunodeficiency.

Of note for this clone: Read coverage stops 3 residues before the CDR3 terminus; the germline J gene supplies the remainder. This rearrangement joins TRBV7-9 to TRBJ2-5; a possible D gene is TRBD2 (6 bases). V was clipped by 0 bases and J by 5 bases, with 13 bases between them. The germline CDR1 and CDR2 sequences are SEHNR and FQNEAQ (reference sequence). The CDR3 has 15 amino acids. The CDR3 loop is CASSLANGGRETQYF. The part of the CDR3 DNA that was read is TGTGCCAGCAGCTTAGCCAACGGGGGACGGGAGACC.

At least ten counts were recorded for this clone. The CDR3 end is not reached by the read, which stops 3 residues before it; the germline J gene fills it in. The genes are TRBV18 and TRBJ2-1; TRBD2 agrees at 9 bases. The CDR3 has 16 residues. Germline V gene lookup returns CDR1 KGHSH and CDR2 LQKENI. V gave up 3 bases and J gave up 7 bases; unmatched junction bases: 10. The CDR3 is CASSPSGTSRSNEQFF. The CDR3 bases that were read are TGTGCCAGCTCACCTTCCGGGACTAGCCGTTCAAATGAG.

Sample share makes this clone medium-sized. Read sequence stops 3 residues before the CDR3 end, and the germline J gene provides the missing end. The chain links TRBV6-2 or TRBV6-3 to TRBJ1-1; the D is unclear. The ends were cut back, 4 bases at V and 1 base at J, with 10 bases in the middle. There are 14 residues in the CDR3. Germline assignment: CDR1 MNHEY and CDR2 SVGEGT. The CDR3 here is CASSSPDTNTEAFF. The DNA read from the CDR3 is TGTGCCAGCAGTTCCCCCGACACGAACACTGAA.

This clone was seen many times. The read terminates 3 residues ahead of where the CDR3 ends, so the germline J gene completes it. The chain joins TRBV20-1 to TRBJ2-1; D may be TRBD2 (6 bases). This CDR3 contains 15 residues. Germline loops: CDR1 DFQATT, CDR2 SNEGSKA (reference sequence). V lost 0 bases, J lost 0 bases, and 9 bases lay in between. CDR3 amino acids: CSARDETSSYNEQFF. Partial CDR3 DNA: TGCAGTGCTAGAGATGAGACTAGCTCCTACAATGAG.

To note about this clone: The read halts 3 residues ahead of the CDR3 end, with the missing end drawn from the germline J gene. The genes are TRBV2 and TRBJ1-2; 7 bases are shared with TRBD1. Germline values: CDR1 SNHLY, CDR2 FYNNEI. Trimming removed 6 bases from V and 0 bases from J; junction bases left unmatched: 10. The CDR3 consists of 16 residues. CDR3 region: CASRETETGTNYGYTF. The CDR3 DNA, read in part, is TGTGCCAGCAGAGAAACGGAGACAGGGACTAACTATGGC. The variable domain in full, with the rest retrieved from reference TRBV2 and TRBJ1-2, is EPEVTQTPSHQVTQMGQEVILRCVPISNHLYFYWYRQILGQKVEFLVSFYNNEISEKSEIFDDQFSVERPDGSNFTLKIRSTKLEDSAMYFCASRETETGTNYGYTFGSGTRLTVV.